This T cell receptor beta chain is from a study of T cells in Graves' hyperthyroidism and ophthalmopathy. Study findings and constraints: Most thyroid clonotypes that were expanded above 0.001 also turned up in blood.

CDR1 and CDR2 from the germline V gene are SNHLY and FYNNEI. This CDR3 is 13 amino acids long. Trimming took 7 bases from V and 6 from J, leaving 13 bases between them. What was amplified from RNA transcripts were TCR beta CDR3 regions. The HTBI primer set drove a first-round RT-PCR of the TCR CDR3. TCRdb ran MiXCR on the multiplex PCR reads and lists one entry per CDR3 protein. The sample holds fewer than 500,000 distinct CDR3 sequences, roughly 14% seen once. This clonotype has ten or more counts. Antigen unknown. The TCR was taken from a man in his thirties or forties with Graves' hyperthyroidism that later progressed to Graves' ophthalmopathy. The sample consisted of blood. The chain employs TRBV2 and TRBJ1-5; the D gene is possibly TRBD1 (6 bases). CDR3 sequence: CASTQGRGQPQHF. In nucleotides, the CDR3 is TGTGCCAGCACTCAGGGCAGGGGTCAGCCCCAGCATTTT.